The 22 T cell receptor beta chains reported below all come from one sample, sequenced in a study of T cells in Graves' hyperthyroidism and ophthalmopathy. Amplification of TCR beta CDR3 regions was performed using RNA transcripts as template. The TCR CDR3 was amplified in a first-round RT-PCR using the HTBI primer set. TCRdb redid the calling of the multiplex PCR reads with MiXCR, one entry per CDR3 protein. The table has roughly 650,000 distinct CDR3 sequences, 15% to 20% seen once. Sequencing was carried out using blood. The receptor source for this set is a woman in her thirties or forties with Graves' ophthalmopathy.

Points on this clonotype: Since the CDR3 does not end with the conserved phenylalanine or tryptophan, this likely comes from a read error. V usage is TRBV14 and J usage is TRBJ2-7; no reliable D call. V was trimmed by 0 bases and J by 1 base, leaving 7 bases between them. Germline V gene data show CDR1 as SGHDN and CDR2 as FVKESK. The CDR3 extends over 14 amino acids. This chain's CDR3 is CASSQEVASYEQYL. In DNA, the CDR3 is TGTGCCAGCAGCCAAGAAGTGGCTTCCTACGAGCAGTACCTC.

This clonotype occurred many times. The V gene is TRBV7-6, the J gene TRBJ1-1; a possible D gene is TRBD1 (6 bases). The CDR3 totals 16 residues. The V and J ends lost 2 bases and 1 base respectively, with 14 bases between them. CDR1 SGHVS and CDR2 FNYEAQ come from the germline V gene. CDR3 residues: CASSLRAGQPNTEAFF. The CDR3 DNA reads TGTGCCAGCAGCTTACGGGCCGGACAGCCGAACACTGAAGCTTTCTTT.

This clonotype was seen many times. The rearrangement joins TRBV3-1 to TRBJ2-1; TRBD2 aligns across 12 bases. Trimming cost V 4 bases and J 8 bases; bases outside gene matches: 9. The CDR3 covers 16 residues. In germline, CDR1 is LGHDT, CDR2 YNNKEL (reference sequence). Here the CDR3 DNA reads TGTGCCAGCAGCCCCCCCCGACTAGCGGGAGTCCATGAGCAGTTCTTC. It codes for CASSPPRLAGVHEQFF.

In this sample, this clonotype turned up many times. The chain is built from TRBV27 and TRBJ1-4; TRBD1 is a possible D gene (5 bases). The CDR3 spans 15 residues. With 2 bases removed from V and 7 bases from J, the gap between germline ends came to 14 bases. CDR1 and CDR2 from the germline V gene are MNHEY and SMNVEV (reference sequence). The CDR3 here is CASSLAIGTGEKLFF. CDR3 in DNA: TGTGCCAGCAGTTTAGCCATTGGGACGGGTGAAAAACTGTTTTTT.

This chain links TRBV28 with TRBJ2-5; D gene unclear. The CDR3 covers 11 residues. Per the germline V gene, CDR1 is MDHEN and CDR2 is SYDVKM. The V end lost 8 bases, the J end lost 5 bases, and 9 bases lay between the germline ends. The CDR3 protein is CASVAGETQYF. The CDR3 bases are TGTGCCAGCGTCGCCGGGGAGACCCAGTACTTC.

As regards this clonotype: This clone may be a read error of a much larger clone one base away. The gene calls are TRBV5-1 and TRBJ1-4; D may be TRBD1 (6 bases). CDR1 SGHRS and CDR2 YFSETQ come from the germline V gene. The CDR3 has 13 residues. The CDR3 sequence is CVSRPTQGEKLFF. The CDR3 DNA reads as TGCGTCAGCAGACCAACCCAGGGGGAAAAACTGTTTTTT.

Notes on this clonotype: Germline and junction disagree at one end, which may indicate a read error. The chain uses TRBV6-1 and TRBJ2-1; D is unresolved. This CDR3 contains 13 residues. Germline values: CDR1 MNHNS, CDR2 SASEGT. The DNA for the CDR3 is TGTGCCAGCAATGAAAATGGTCTCCAACGTCAGTTCTTC. It specifies CASNENGLQRQFF.

The chain has TRBV2 and TRBJ1-2, with 7 positions matching TRBD1. V was pared by 1 base and J by 4 bases, with 9 bases of the junction left unmatched. The CDR3 spans 16 residues. CDR1 SNHLY and CDR2 FYNNEI come from the germline V gene. CDR3 amino acids: CASSEGRTGGVYGYTF. The CDR3 DNA sequence: TGTGCCAGCAGTGAAGGGAGGACAGGCGGGGTCTATGGCTACACCTTC. The full variable domain, with the rest looked up from reference TRBV2 and TRBJ1-2, is EPEVTQTPSHQVTQMGQEVILRCVPISNHLYFYWYRQILGQKVEFLVSFYNNEISEKSEIFDDQFSVERPDGSNFTLKIRSTKLEDSAMYFCASSEGRTGGVYGYTFGSGTRLTVV.

The chain links TRBV27 to TRBJ1-1; D unclear. Germline V lookup: CDR1 MNHEY, CDR2 SMNVEV (reference sequence). Trimming took off 10 bases at V and 0 bases at J, with 12 bases between the two ends. The CDR3 is made up of 13 amino acids. The CDR3 DNA reads as TGTGCCACTAAACTTAAACTGAACACTGAAGCTTTCTTT. It specifies CATKLKLNTEAFF.

This clonotype has a count of ten or more. The gene calls are TRBV2 and TRBJ2-5, with D maybe TRBD2 (5 bases). Germline V lookup: CDR1 SNHLY, CDR2 FYNNEI. The V end lost 8 bases, the J end lost 5 bases, and 15 bases lay between the germline ends. There are 13 residues in the CDR3. DNA for the CDR3: TGTGCCAGCGTAATGGGAGTTGCGGAGACCCAGTACTTC. Amino acids: CASVMGVAETQYF.

This clonotype has a handful of counts. A single base separates this from a much larger clone, so it may be a read error. This chain joins TRBV2 and TRBJ2-1, with 11 bases aligning to TRBD2. From germline, CDR1 is SNHLY and CDR2 FYNNEI. The CDR3 is 14 amino acids. J gave up 8 bases and V 5 bases, and 5 bases lay outside the gene matches. CDR3 sequence reads: CASSHSGGGDEQFF. As DNA, the CDR3 is TGTGCCAGCAGTCATAGCGGGGGGGGAGATGAGCAGTTCTTC.

This clonotype was recorded many times. The genes are TRBV18 and TRBJ2-1, with D possibly matching TRBD1 (5 bases). Germline lookup yields CDR1 KGHSH and CDR2 LQKENI. Trimming shortened V by 1 base and J by 9 bases, and 7 bases separated the two germline ends. This CDR3 comprises 12 residues. CDR3 residues: CASSPQTGEQFF. The CDR3 nucleotides read TGTGCCAGCTCACCACAAACAGGTGAGCAGTTCTTC.

The table lists this clonotype with a few counts. The genes are TRBV6-1 and TRBJ1-1; TRBD1 might be the D (5 bases). Trimming took off 6 bases at V and 3 bases at J, with 14 bases between the two ends. CDR3 length equals 14 residues. CDR1 is MNHNS, CDR2 SASEGT, per germline. This CDR3 reads CASRGRDFYTEAFF. The CDR3 nucleotides are TGTGCCAGCAGAGGCAGGGATTTCTACACTGAAGCTTTCTTT.

This clonotype was seen ten or more times. The chain couples TRBV7-3 to TRBJ2-1, with D uncertain. CDR1 is SGHTA, CDR2 FQGTGA, per germline. The CDR3 is 16 residues long. V was trimmed by 5 bases and J by 7 bases, leaving 21 bases between them. The DNA of the CDR3 is TGTGCCAGCAGCCAAAAGCCCCTAGATGGGGTTAATGAGCAGTTCTTC. As protein: CASSQKPLDGVNEQFF.

This clonotype was counted many times. The chain employs TRBV7-9 and TRBJ2-7, with a weak D call TRBD2 (5 bases). Germline CDR1 reads SEHNR; CDR2 reads FQNEAQ (reference sequence). V was cut by 1 base and J by 8 bases, with 12 bases left in between. This CDR3 is 13 amino acids long. The CDR3 region is CASSLVVGAQQYF. CDR3 nucleotide sequence: TGTGCCAGCAGCTTAGTGGTGGGAGCCCAGCAGTACTTC.

This clonotype was detected many times. V and J are TRBV5-1 and TRBJ1-5, with D perhaps matching TRBD1 (5 bases). The CDR3 length is 13 residues. Deletions cut 1 base from V and 5 bases from J, with 7 bases between. Germline V gives CDR1 SGHRS, CDR2 YFSETQ. CDR3 coding DNA: TGCGCCAGCAGCTTGTTAGGGGATCAGCCCCAGCATTTT. This sequence encodes CASSLLGDQPQHF.

This rearrangement joins TRBV4-2 to TRBJ2-5; no clear D. The V end was cut by 3 bases, the J end by 0 bases, with 8 bases between. From germline, CDR1 is LGHNA and CDR2 YNFKEQ. The CDR3 consists of 14 residues. The CDR3 loop reads CASSQVGHQETQYF. The CDR3 coding sequence is TGTGCCAGCAGCCAGGTGGGCCACCAAGAGACCCAGTACTTC.

This chain uses TRBV20-1 with TRBJ2-7; D not resolved. Germline lookup yields CDR1 DFQATT and CDR2 SNEGSKA (reference sequence). Trimming took 0 bases from V and 4 from J, leaving 13 bases between them. This CDR3 has 14 amino acids. The DNA for the CDR3 is TGCAGTGCTAGAGAAGGGCGGTCTCGGTACGAGCAGTACTTC. Protein: CSAREGRSRYEQYF.

This clonotype showed up many times. The chain has TRBV3-1 and TRBJ2-5; 9 positions agree with TRBD2. The germline V gene has CDR1 LGHDT and CDR2 YNNKEL (reference sequence). Trimming took 0 bases from V and 2 from J; bases not matched to a gene: 10. The CDR3 has 18 residues. The CDR3 nucleotides read TGTGCCAGCAGCCAAGATTGGATCGAGCTAGCGGGGCAAGAGACCCAGTACTTC. Amino acids: CASSQDWIELAGQETQYF.

Points on this clonotype: Being one base from a much bigger clone, this may be a read error. This sequence joins TRBV5-1 and TRBJ2-1; weak D call: TRBD2 (5 bases). The end of the DNA is better explained by TRBJ2-7, so the J call may be wrong. Germline values: CDR1 SGHRS, CDR2 YFSETQ. The CDR3 covers 15 residues. The CDR3 sequence is CASSLEAPAGNEQYF. CDR3 nucleotide sequence: TGCGCCAGCAGCTTGGAGGCGCCCGCGGGCAATGAGCAGTACTTC.

This clonotype was seen many times. This sequence joins TRBV2 and TRBJ2-5; either TRBD1 or TRBD2 may fit D (5 bases each). The V and J ends lost 10 bases and 0 bases respectively, with 21 bases between them. The CDR3 length is 16 residues. Per the germline V gene, CDR1 is SNHLY and CDR2 is FYNNEI. CDR3 protein: CAIRLRGKDNQETQYF. Written as DNA, the CDR3 is TGTGCCATCCGCCTGAGGGGCAAAGACAACCAAGAGACCCAGTACTTC.

There are many counts of this clonotype. The chain carries TRBV10-3 and TRBJ2-1; 10 bases agree with TRBD2. V dropped 3 bases and J dropped 7; count of bases not matched to a gene: 9. The CDR3 contains 16 residues. CDR1 ENHRY and CDR2 SYGVKD come from the germline V gene. The CDR3 DNA reads TGTGCCATCAGTGACCCGGGACTAGCGAGGATGAATGAGCAGTTCTTC. Translating it yields CAISDPGLARMNEQFF.